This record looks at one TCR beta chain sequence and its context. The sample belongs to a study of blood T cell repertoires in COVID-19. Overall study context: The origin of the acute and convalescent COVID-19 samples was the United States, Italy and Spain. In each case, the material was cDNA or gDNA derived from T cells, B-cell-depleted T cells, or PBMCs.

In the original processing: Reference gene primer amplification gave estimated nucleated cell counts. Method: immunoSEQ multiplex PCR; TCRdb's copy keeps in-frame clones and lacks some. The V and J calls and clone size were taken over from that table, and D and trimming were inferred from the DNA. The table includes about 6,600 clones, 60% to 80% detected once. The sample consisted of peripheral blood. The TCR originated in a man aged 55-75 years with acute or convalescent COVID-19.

The CDR3 loop reads CASSLGVSVYGYTF. CDR3 bases: TGTGCCAGCAGCTTAGGTGTGTCGGTTTATGGCTACACCTTC. The V and J genes are TRBV7-9 and TRBJ1-2; no reliable D call. This CDR3 comprises 14 residues. The germline V gene has CDR1 SEHNR and CDR2 FQNEAQ (reference sequence). V lost 1 base, J lost 5 bases, and 11 bases lay in between.